This T cell receptor beta chain was identified in a study of blood T cell repertoires in COVID-19. This clone was seen a few times. As originally analysed: How many nucleated cells were present was estimated from reference gene primer amplification. Assay used: immunoSEQ multiplex PCR; TCRdb lists only in-frame clones, some missing. V and J calls and clone size are as listed in that table; D and trimming were resolved from the DNA. The table lists 150,000 to 200,000 clones, 80% to 90% of them singletons, with about 0.95% in the top ten. The V and J ends lost 3 bases and 6 bases respectively, with 13 bases between them. This CDR3 spans 14 amino acids. Germline CDR1 reads SEHNR; CDR2 reads FQNEAQ (reference sequence).

The sequence derives from a woman under 30 who had recovered from COVID-19. The chain is built from TRBV7-9 and TRBJ2-3; D call uncertain. Sequenced input: peripheral blood. CDR3 protein: CASSLVSGGDTQYF. DNA for the CDR3: TGTGCCAGCAGCTTGGTCTCGGGTGGCGATACGCAGTATTTT. The whole variable domain, filled in from reference TRBV7-9 and TRBJ2-3, reads DTGVSQNPRHKITKRGQNVTFRCDPISEHNRLYWYRQTLGQGPEFLTYFQNEAQLEKSRLLSDRFSAERPKGSFSTLEIQRTEQGDSAMYLCASSLVSGGDTQYFGPGTRLTVL.